Following are 7 T cell receptor beta chains from one sample sequenced in a study of OX40 agonist ivuxolimab in advanced cancers. The library was prepared using the immunoSEQ multiplex PCR assay. Not all clones reach the TCRdb copy of this immuneACCESS table, which keeps in-frame sequences only. Checked studies attribute under half of the gap to unresolved V genes and leave the rest unexplained. This sample holds roughly 32,000 clones; 80% to 95% were observed only once. Of the sample, around 4.2% falls within the top ten clones. The sample in question was CD4+ or CD8+ T cells sorted from blood, obtained in a trial of the OX40 agonist ivuxolimab. These receptors were taken from an adult with an advanced solid tumor such as melanoma, head and neck, liver or kidney cancer.

The gene calls are TRBV18 and TRBJ2-3; D is perhaps TRBD1 or TRBD2 (5 bases each). The CDR3 is made up of 13 amino acids. V dropped 2 bases and J dropped 4 bases, with 7 bases sitting between them. Germline lookup yields CDR1 KGHSH and CDR2 LQKENI. The CDR3 sequence: CASSPRGADTQYF. In DNA form, the CDR3 reads TGTGCCAGCTCACCAAGGGGAGCAGATACGCAGTATTTT.

In the case of this clone: Mismatch with germline at one junction end may stem from a read error. The chain links TRBV7-7 to TRBJ2-5, with 8 bases lining up with TRBD1. Germline CDR1 reads SSHAT; CDR2 reads FNYEAQ (reference sequence). CDR3 length: 13 amino acids. The CDR3 here is CASSRTGWETQYF. In DNA form, the CDR3 reads TGTGCTAGCAGCCGGACAGGGTGGGAGACCCAGTACTTC.

V and J are TRBV19 and TRBJ2-7; 7 nucleotides line up with TRBD1. Germline CDR1 and CDR2: LNHDA and SQIVND (reference sequence). There are 14 residues in the CDR3. V dropped 3 bases and J dropped 0; count of bases not matched to a gene: 2. The CDR3 here is CASSIGTVSYEQYF. In DNA form, the CDR3 reads TGTGCCAGTAGTATCGGGACAGTCTCCTACGAGCAGTACTTC.

The rearrangement uses TRBV27 and TRBJ2-5, with D possibly matching TRBD2 (6 bases). CDR1 is MNHEY and CDR2 is SMNVEV in the germline V gene (reference sequence). The CDR3 runs 14 residues. V lost 5 bases, J lost 4 bases, and 14 bases lay in between. CDR3 sequence (DNA): TGTGCCAGCAGTACCGGGACTGTAGGAGAGACCCAGTACTTC. It specifies CASSTGTVGETQYF.

The chain recombines TRBV5-6 with TRBJ2-3; D possibly corresponds to TRBD1 (6 bases). The CDR3 covers 16 residues. The V gene's germline CDR1 is SGHDT and CDR2 YYEEEE. Trimming shortened V by 1 base and J by 0 bases, and 12 bases separated the two germline ends. CDR3 coding DNA: TGTGCCAGCAGCTTGAGACAGGTCCTTAGCACAGATACGCAGTATTTT. It is translated as CASSLRQVLSTDTQYF.

The chain joins TRBV6-5 to TRBJ2-4; TRBD2 aligns across 7 bases. The junction had 2 bases not matched to a gene; V was cut back by 2 bases and J by 7 bases. This CDR3 comprises 13 residues. The germline V gene has CDR1 MNHEY and CDR2 SVGAGI. CDR3 loop: CASSYGRVNIQYF. DNA of the CDR3: TGTGCCAGCAGTTACGGGAGGGTCAACATTCAGTACTTC.

The V call is TRBV21-1, the J call TRBJ1-5. TRBV21-1 is listed as a pseudogene. There are 13 residues in the CDR3. The CDR3 DNA reads as TGTGCCAGCGATCGGAAAGGGAATCAGCCCCAGCATTTT. It yields the protein CASDRKGNQPQHF.